This TCR beta chain was observed in a study of CXCR3-negative and CXCR3-positive naive CD8 T cells. The method, 5' RACE with UMI labels, was used to prepare the TRB cDNA libraries. TCRdb re-analyzed the 5' RACE reads; it lists each CDR3 protein once, without DNA. Here the sample table reports 130,000 to 150,000 distinct CDR3 sequences. With respect to this clonotype: Its antigen remains unknown.

The CDR3 totals 15 residues. Germline loops: CDR1 MNHEY, CDR2 SVGAGI. CD45RO-CCR7+CD27+CD95- expression identified naive CD8+ T cells. Study observations and caveats: More hydrophobic TRB CDR3s were found in CXCR3-positive naive cells than in CXCR3-negative naive cells. Comparison of naive CXCR3-negative and CXCR3-positive cells revealed similar TRBV-TRBJ usage, while memory cells differed.

The chain is built from TRBV6-5 and TRBJ2-4; TCRdb designates TRBD1, a call that cannot be tested without DNA. This clonotype was obtained from a human donor in good health. Some clones in this sample may be carry-over from other donors' samples. The sequencing input was naive CXCR3+ CD8+ T cells from blood. As to subset: CD45RO-CCR7+CD27+CD95- naive CD8+ T cells expressing CXCR3 (TNR3+). The CDR3 here is CASSRTGGTGNIQYF.